This entry lists 15 T cell receptor beta chains sequenced from one sample in a study of blood T cells in healthy people across ages. The use of a sample-barcoded 5' primer and a J-beta primer mix characterized a second PCR of roughly 7 to 11 cycles. TCRdb ran MiXCR on the 5' RACE reads and lists one entry per CDR3 protein. The table has around 990,000 distinct CDR3 sequences, 25% seen once. This sample was shared with a second study, whose subject was T cells of mothers and their children.

The sequenced sample consisted of blood. The source of these receptors is a girl aged 2-10 years in good health.

The genes are TRBV5-1 and TRBJ1-4, with D unresolved. Germline CDR1 and CDR2: SGHRS and YFSETQ. The germline V and J ends were trimmed by 5 bases and 8 bases, with 13 bases remaining between them. This CDR3 has 13 amino acids. CDR3 region: CASRPGGGEKLFF. Here the CDR3 DNA reads TGCGCCAGCAGACCCGGAGGAGGGGAAAAACTGTTTTTT.

The V and J genes are TRBV12-3 or TRBV12-4 and TRBJ2-6; 9 positions agree with TRBD1. With V trimmed by 7 bases and J by 2 bases, 6 bases remained unmatched. The CDR3 loop spans 16 amino acids. CDR3 region: CASTGTGRTGANVLTF. The CDR3 DNA sequence: TGTGCCAGCACTGGGACAGGGCGAACTGGGGCCAACGTCCTGACTTTC.

The V call is TRBV11-1, the J call TRBJ2-1; D uncertain. The J call may not be correct, given that the DNA end is closer to TRBJ2-5. Per the germline V gene, CDR1 is SGHAT and CDR2 is FQDESV (reference sequence). The CDR3 spans 14 residues. This CDR3 is CASSLSVVRETQYF. Written as DNA, the CDR3 is TGTGCCAGCAGCTTAAGCGTCGTTAGAGAGACCCAGTACTTC.

This clonotype was seen only a few times. This sequence joins TRBV11-2 and TRBJ1-1; TRBD1 matches 7 bases. The trim removed 5 bases at V and 11 bases at J, leaving 8 bases unmatched. Germline V gene sequence: CDR1 SGHAT, CDR2 FQNNGV. The CDR3 consists of 12 residues. CDR3: CASSPTGARAFF. In DNA, the CDR3 is TGTGCCAGCAGCCCAACAGGGGCGCGGGCTTTCTTT.

This clonotype was counted between two and nine times. This sequence may be a read error, since a much larger clone differs from it by one base. The J gene is TRBJ2-5, the V gene TRBV20-1, with D unclear. CDR1 is DFQATT, CDR2 SNEGSKA, per germline (reference sequence). The CDR3 runs to 14 residues. The germline V and J ends were trimmed by 3 bases and 3 bases, with 14 bases remaining between them. CDR3 sequence (DNA): TGCAGTGCTAGTGAGGTCGGGCGGAAAGAGACCCAGTACTTC. Protein sequence: CSASEVGRKETQYF.

Only one count was recorded for this clonotype. This rearrangement joins TRBV24-1 to TRBJ2-5; the D is unclear. The J call is doubtful: the DNA matches TRBJ2-1 better. The CDR3 runs 12 residues. The V gene's germline CDR1 is KGHDR and CDR2 SFDVKD. The CDR3 region has the DNA TGTGCCACCAGTGATTTGAAGAATGAGCAGTTCTTC. It translates to CATSDLKNEQFF.

The chain combines TRBV4-1 with TRBJ2-1; D perhaps matches TRBD1 (5 bases). The DNA end favors TRBJ2-5, so the J call may be wrong. The CDR3 spans 14 residues. Germline CDR1 and CDR2: MGHRA and YSYEKL. The CDR3: CASSQGAGQGTQYF. In DNA form, the CDR3 reads TGCGCCAGCAGCCAAGGAGCAGGCCAGGGAACCCAGTACTTC.

This clonotype appeared a few times. The V and J genes are TRBV4-2 and TRBJ2-7; tentatively, D is TRBD2 (5 bases). Trimming cost V 3 bases and J 5 bases, with 14 bases left between them. The CDR3 extends over 14 amino acids. CDR1 is LGHNA and CDR2 is YNFKEQ in the germline V gene. CDR3 in DNA: TGTGCCAGCAGCCACGGGCCTCTCGGGGACGAGCAGTACTTC. Amino acid sequence: CASSHGPLGDEQYF.

In its sample, this clonotype was seen many times. Germline is not matched at one junction end, which may reflect a read error. The chain recombines TRBV5-1 with TRBJ2-3; unclear D gene. The CDR3 extends over 11 amino acids. Germline V CDR1 and CDR2: SGHRS, YFSETQ. The CDR3 DNA reads TGTGCCAGCAGCTTAGAAGATACGCAGTATTTT. It codes for CASSLEDTQYF.

In regard to this clonotype: The junction departs from the called germline gene at one end, perhaps through a read error. The chain links TRBV27 to TRBJ2-1; D might be TRBD2 (6 bases). CDR1 is MNHEY, CDR2 SMNVEV, per germline (reference sequence). The CDR3 has 15 residues. CDR3 amino acids: CASSPASETYNEQFF. The CDR3, as DNA: TGCGCCAGCAGTCCCGCTAGCGAAACCTACAATGAGCAGTTCTTC.

This chain links TRBV20-1 with TRBJ2-7; D is tentatively TRBD1 or TRBD2 (5 bases each). V was clipped by 3 bases and J by 1 base, with 10 bases between them. Per the germline V gene, CDR1 is DFQATT and CDR2 is SNEGSKA (reference sequence). CDR3 length: 13 residues. CDR3 sequence (DNA): TGCAGTGCTAGGTCCAGGGAGTCCTACGAGCAGTACTTC. Its translation: CSARSRESYEQYF.

V gene TRBV19 combines with J gene TRBJ1-2; D is perhaps TRBD1 (6 bases). Germline V gives CDR1 LNHDA, CDR2 SQIVND (reference sequence). The CDR3 sequence is 13 residues long. Trimming took off 4 bases at V and 11 bases at J, with 17 bases between the two ends. The CDR3 DNA is TGTGCCAGTAGTACGGACAGAGAGGGAATATACACCTTC. Protein product: CASSTDREGIYTF.

This chain joins TRBV6-6 and TRBJ2-5; a possible D gene is TRBD2 (6 bases). Germline CDR1 MNHNY, CDR2 SVGAGI (reference sequence). V gave up 7 bases and J gave up 5 bases, with 23 bases separating them. The CDR3 runs to 16 residues. As DNA, the CDR3 is TGTGCCAGCACCGTAGGATGGGCGGGGTTGGGGGAGACCCAGTACTTC. Translating it yields CASTVGWAGLGETQYF.

The chain recombines TRBV20-1 with TRBJ1-1; no clear D. CDR1 is DFQATT and CDR2 is SNEGSKA in the germline V gene (reference sequence). Trimming cost V 5 bases and J 5 bases, with 15 bases left between them. The CDR3 is 13 amino acids. CDR3 in DNA: TGCAGTGCTCGACCGATAGGGAGGACTGAAGCTTTCTTT. Its translation: CSARPIGRTEAFF.

The table lists this clonotype with a few counts. V and J are TRBV20-1 and TRBJ1-4, with 8 bases aligning to TRBD1. The CDR3 is 14 residues long. The junction had 3 bases not matched to a gene; V was cut back by 4 bases and J by 2 bases. Germline CDR1 DFQATT, CDR2 SNEGSKA (reference sequence). The CDR3, as DNA: TGCAGTGCTACAACAGGGGGGACTAATGAAAAACTGTTTTTT. It codes for CSATTGGTNEKLFF.